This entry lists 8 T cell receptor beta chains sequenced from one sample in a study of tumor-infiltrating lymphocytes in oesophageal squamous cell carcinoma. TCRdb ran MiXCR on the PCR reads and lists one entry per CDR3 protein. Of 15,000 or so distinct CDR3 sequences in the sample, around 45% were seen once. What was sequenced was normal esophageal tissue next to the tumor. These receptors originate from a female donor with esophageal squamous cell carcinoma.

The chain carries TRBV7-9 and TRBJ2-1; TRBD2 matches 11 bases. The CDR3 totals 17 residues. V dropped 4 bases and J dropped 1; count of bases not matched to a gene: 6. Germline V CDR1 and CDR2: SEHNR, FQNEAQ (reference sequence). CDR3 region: CASSWNSGRVSYNEQFF. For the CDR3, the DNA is TGTGCCAGCAGCTGGAATAGCGGGAGGGTATCCTACAATGAGCAGTTCTTC.

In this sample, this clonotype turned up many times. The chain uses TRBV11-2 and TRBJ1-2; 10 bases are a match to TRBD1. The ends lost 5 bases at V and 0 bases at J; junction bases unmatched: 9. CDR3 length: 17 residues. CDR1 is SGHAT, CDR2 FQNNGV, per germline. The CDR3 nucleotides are TGTGCCAGCAGCCCACGACAGGGGGCTACTGCTAACTATGGCTACACCTTC. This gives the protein CASSPRQGATANYGYTF.

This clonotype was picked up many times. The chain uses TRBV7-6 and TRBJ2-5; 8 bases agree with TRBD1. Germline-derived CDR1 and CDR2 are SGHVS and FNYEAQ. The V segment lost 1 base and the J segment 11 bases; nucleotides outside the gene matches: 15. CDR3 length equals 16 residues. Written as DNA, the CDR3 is TGTGCCAGCAGCTTAGTGTATTCAGGGGGCTCTAATGAGCAGTACTTC. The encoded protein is CASSLVYSGGSNEQYF.

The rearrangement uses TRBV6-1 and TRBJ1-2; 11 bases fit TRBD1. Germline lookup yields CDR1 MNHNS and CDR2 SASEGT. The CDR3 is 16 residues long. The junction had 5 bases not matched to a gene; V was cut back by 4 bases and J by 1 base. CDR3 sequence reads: CASSVGQGAYNYGYTF. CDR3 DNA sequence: TGTGCCAGCAGTGTCGGACAGGGGGCTTATAACTATGGCTACACCTTC.

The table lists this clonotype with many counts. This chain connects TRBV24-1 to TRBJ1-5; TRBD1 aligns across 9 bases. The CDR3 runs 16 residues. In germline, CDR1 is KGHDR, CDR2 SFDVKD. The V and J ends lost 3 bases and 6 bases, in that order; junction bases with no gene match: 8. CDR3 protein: CATSDPTGGMGQPQHF. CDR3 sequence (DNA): TGTGCCACCAGTGATCCCACAGGGGGCATGGGTCAGCCCCAGCATTTT.

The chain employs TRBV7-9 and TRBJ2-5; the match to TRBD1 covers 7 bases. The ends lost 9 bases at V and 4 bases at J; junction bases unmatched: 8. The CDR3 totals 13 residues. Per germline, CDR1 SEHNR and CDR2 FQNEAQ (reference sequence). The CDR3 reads CASRPSGGETQYF. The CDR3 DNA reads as TGTGCCAGTAGACCCTCAGGGGGAGAGACCCAGTACTTC.

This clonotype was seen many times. The CDR3 protein is CASSVGDRNTGELFF. CDR3 bases: TGTGCCAGCAGTGTAGGGGACCGGAACACCGGGGAGCTGTTTTTT. V and J are TRBV25-1 and TRBJ2-2; D is tentatively TRBD1 or TRBD2 (5 bases each). The CDR3 is 15 amino acids. The germline V gene has CDR1 MGHDK and CDR2 SYGVNS. V was clipped by 4 bases and J by 1 base, with 10 bases between them.

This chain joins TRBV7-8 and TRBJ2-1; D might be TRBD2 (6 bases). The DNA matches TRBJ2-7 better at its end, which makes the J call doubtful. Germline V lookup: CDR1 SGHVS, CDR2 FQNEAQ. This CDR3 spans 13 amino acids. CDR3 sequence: CASSLGGPYEQYF. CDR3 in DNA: TGTGCCAGCAGCTTGGGGGGACCTTACGAGCAGTACTTC.